A single T cell receptor beta chain is shown here with its context. Antigen unknown. Assay: immunoSEQ multiplex PCR; the TCRdb copy retains only in-frame clones and omits some. The sample lists more than 85,000 clones, about 90% occurring once. The sample comes from a study of graft-versus-host responses after intestinal transplantation. The CDR3 is made up of 14 amino acids. Germline values: CDR1 MDHEN, CDR2 SYDVKM. V shed 5 bases and J shed 1 base, with 10 bases lying between them. General study results and limits: Peak levels of circulating GvH clones tracked with early post-transplant HvG declines.

The sequenced sample was unstimulated CD8+ T cells sorted from spleen or lymph node cells, obtained before transplant. This rearrangement joins TRBV28 to TRBJ2-3; no definite D call. The receptor's source is a human donor who was the organ donor for an intestinal transplant. CDR3 bases: TGTGCCAGCAGTCCGCGTAGAGGCACAGATACGCAGTATTTT. Amino acids: CASSPRRGTDTQYF.